The 11 T cell receptor beta chains given below trace back to one sample, sequenced in a study of T cells in women clearing cervical HPV infection. Clones were read by immunoSEQ multiplex PCR, and TCRdb kept only the in-frame ones, dropping some. The table counts approximately 30,000 clones; roughly 3.6% lies in the top ten. The sample consisted of blood buffy coat. Receptor source: a woman aged 18 to 75 with a cervical HPV16 infection that either progressed to CIN3+ or cleared (not recorded which).

Concerning this clone itself: The observed sequence ends 3 residues before the CDR3 terminus, with the missing tail filled in from the germline J gene. V is TRBV18 and J is TRBJ2-1; 7 bases map to TRBD1. Germline V CDR1 and CDR2: KGHSH, LQKENI. The trim removed 4 bases at V and 5 bases at J, leaving 2 bases unmatched. CDR3 size: 13 residues. Partial CDR3 DNA: TGTGCCAGCTCACGCGACAGGGACAATGAG. Translated: CASSRDRDNE. The full CDR3 sequence reads CASSRDRDNEQFF.

In the case of this clone: The read is 3 residues too short to cover the CDR3 end, so that end is filled in from the germline J gene. V and J are TRBV19 and TRBJ1-2; perhaps TRBD1 as D (6 bases). The germline V gene has CDR1 LNHDA and CDR2 SQIVND (reference sequence). This CDR3 contains 14 residues. The V end was cut by 4 bases, the J end by 1 base, with 10 bases between. The part of the CDR3 DNA that was read is TGTGCCAGTAGTACCCGGGACAATAACTATGGC. Translating gives CASSTRDNNYG. The CDR3 in full is CASSTRDNNYGYTF.

On this clone itself: The CDR3 end lies 3 residues beyond the end of the read and is filled in from the germline J gene. The V call is TRBV11-2, the J call TRBJ2-1, with 9 bases that match TRBD2. V was pared by 7 bases and J by 3 bases, with 4 bases of the junction left unmatched. CDR1 is SGHAT, CDR2 FQNNGV, per germline. CDR3 length equals 14 residues. The covered CDR3 bases are TGTGCCAGCACCGTAGCGGGAGTCTACAATGAG. Its protein is CASTVAGVYNE. The full CDR3 protein reads CASTVAGVYNEQFF. The whole variable domain, filled in from reference TRBV11-2 and TRBJ2-1, reads EAGVAQSPRYKIIEKRQSVAFWCNPISGHATLYWYQQILGQGPKLLIQFQNNGVVDDSQLPKDRFSAERLKGVDSTLKIQPAKLEDSAVYLCASTVAGVYNEQFFGPGTRLTVL.

As concerns this clone: At one end, the junction sequence differs from germline, possibly due to a read error. The CDR3 is cut off 3 residues early in the read; its end comes from the germline J gene. The chain uses TRBV4-2 and TRBJ2-3, with TRBD2 matching 8 bases. Germline-derived CDR1 and CDR2 are LGHNA and YNFKEQ. CDR3 length: 18 amino acids. CDR3 loop: CASSQDFLAGPRPDTQYF. The DNA read from the CDR3 is TGCGCCAGCAGCCAAGATTTCTTAGCGGGGCCCAGGCCAGATACG.

Concerning this clone: The sequence runs out 3 residues before the end of the CDR3; the remainder is reconstructed from the germline J gene. The chain uses TRBV7-9 and TRBJ2-3; no clear D gene. This CDR3 is built from 14 residues. Trimming pared 5 bases from V and 5 bases from J, leaving 14 bases between. Germline V gene sequence: CDR1 SEHNR, CDR2 FQNEAQ (reference sequence). CDR3 amino acids: CASSQTPREDTQYF. CDR3 DNA, as far as it was read: TGTGCCAGCAGCCAAACTCCACGAGAAGATACG.

To note about this clone: The read is 3 residues too short to cover the CDR3 end, so that end is filled in from the germline J gene. The chain employs TRBV11-2 and TRBJ1-2; D is ambiguous. Germline loops: CDR1 SGHAT, CDR2 FQNNGV. The CDR3 consists of 12 residues. The CDR3: CASSLEMGDYTF. The covered CDR3 bases are TGTGCCAGCAGCTTAGAGATGGGCGAC.

CDR3 sequence: CASSSTWGGGNTIYF. Incomplete CDR3 DNA: TGTGCCAGCAGCTCCACCTGGGGGGGTGGAAACACC. The V call is TRBV5-5, the J call TRBJ1-3; D might be TRBD1 (5 bases). The read ends 3 residues before the CDR3 terminus; that terminus is restored from the germline J gene. Trimming took 3 bases from V and 3 from J, leaving 13 bases between them. In germline, CDR1 is SGHKS, CDR2 YYEKEE (reference sequence). The CDR3 loop spans 15 amino acids.

For this clone: From the germline J gene comes the end of the CDR3, since the read stops 3 residues before it. The chain joins TRBV9 to TRBJ2-7, with a weak D call TRBD1 (6 bases). This CDR3 is 15 amino acids long. Per germline, CDR1 SGDLS and CDR2 YYNGEE. Trimming shortened V by 0 bases and J by 3 bases, and 13 bases separated the two germline ends. CDR3 bases read: TGTGCCAGCAGCGTAGACCCCACAGGGATCTACGAG. Its translation: CASSVDPTGIYE. The full-length CDR3 reads as CASSVDPTGIYEQYF. Filled out from reference TRBV9 and TRBJ2-7, the complete variable domain reads DSGVTQTPKHLITATGQRVTLRCSPRSGDLSVYWYQQSLDQGLQFLIQYYNGEERAKGNILERFSAQQFPDLHSELNLSSLELGDSALYFCASSVDPTGIYEQYFGPGTRLTVT.

For this clone: The missing CDR3 end, 3 residues past where the read stops, is filled in from the germline J gene. The rearrangement uses TRBV20-1 and TRBJ2-1; TRBD2 agrees at 8 bases. V dropped 2 bases and J dropped 2; count of bases not matched to a gene: 5. This CDR3 comprises 15 residues. Germline V gene sequence: CDR1 DFQATT, CDR2 SNEGSKA (reference sequence). CDR3 amino acids: CSARRREVTYNEQFF. CDR3 DNA (partial): TGCAGTGCTAGACGGCGGGAGGTAACCTACAATGAG.

Worth noting for this clone: The read is 3 residues too short to cover the CDR3 end, so that end is filled in from the germline J gene. The chain is built from TRBV6-4 and TRBJ2-1; tentatively, D is TRBD2 (5 bases). V was pared by 6 bases and J by 1 base, with 10 bases between. Germline loops: CDR1 MRHNA, CDR2 SNTAGT. CDR3 length equals 14 residues. The CDR3 sequence: CASRPSGSYNEQFF. The CDR3 bases that were read are TGTGCCAGCAGGCCCTCGGGGTCCTACAATGAG.

As regards this clone: The read terminates 3 residues ahead of where the CDR3 ends, so the germline J gene completes it. The chain joins TRBV11-1 to TRBJ2-2, with D perhaps matching TRBD2 (5 bases). The V gene lost 4 bases and the J gene lost 6 bases, with 12 bases spanning the gap. The CDR3 loop spans 14 amino acids. Germline-derived CDR1 and CDR2 are SGHAT and FQDESV (reference sequence). The CDR3 DNA, read in part, is TGTGCCAGCAGCTCGAGCACTAGGTCCGGGGAG. Translating gives CASSSSTRSGE. The full-length CDR3 reads as CASSSSTRSGELFF.